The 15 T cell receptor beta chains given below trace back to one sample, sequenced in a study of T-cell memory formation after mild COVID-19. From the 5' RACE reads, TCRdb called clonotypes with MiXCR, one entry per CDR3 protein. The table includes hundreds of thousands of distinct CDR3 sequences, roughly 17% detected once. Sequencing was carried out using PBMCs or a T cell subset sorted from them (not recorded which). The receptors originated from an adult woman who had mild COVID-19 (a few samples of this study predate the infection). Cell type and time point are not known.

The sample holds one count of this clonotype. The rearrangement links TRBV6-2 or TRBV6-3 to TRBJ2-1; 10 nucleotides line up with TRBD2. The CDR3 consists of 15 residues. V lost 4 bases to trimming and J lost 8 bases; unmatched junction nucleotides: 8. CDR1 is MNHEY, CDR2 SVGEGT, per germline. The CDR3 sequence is CASSFEAGGLDEQFF. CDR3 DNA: TGTGCCAGCAGTTTCGAAGCGGGGGGGCTGGATGAGCAGTTCTTC.

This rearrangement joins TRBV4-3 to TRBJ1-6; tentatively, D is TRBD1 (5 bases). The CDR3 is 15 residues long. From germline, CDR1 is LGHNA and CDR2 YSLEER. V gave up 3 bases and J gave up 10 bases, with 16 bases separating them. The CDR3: CASSHSPREDSPLHF. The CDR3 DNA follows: TGCGCCAGCAGCCACTCCCCCAGGGAGGACTCACCCCTCCACTTT.

CDR3 bases: TGTGCCAGCAGCTTTAAAGCGGGACCTTACAATGAGCAGTTCTTC. Amino acid sequence: CASSFKAGPYNEQFF. The V call is TRBV11-3, the J call TRBJ2-1; the match to TRBD2 covers 7 bases. The CDR3 has 15 amino acids. Trimming at V came to 3 bases and at J to 4 bases, leaving 6 bases not matched to a gene. The V gene's germline CDR1 is SGHNT and CDR2 YENEEA.

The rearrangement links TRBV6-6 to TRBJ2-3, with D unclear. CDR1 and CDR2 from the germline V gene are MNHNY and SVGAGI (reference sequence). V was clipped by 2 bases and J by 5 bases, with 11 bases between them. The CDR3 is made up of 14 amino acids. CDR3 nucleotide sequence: TGTGCCAGCAGTTACGGGGTGCTGGGAGATACGCAGTATTTT. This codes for CASSYGVLGDTQYF.

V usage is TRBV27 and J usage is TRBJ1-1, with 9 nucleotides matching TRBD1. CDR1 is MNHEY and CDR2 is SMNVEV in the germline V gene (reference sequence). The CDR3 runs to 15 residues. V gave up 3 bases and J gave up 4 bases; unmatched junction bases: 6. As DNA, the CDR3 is TGTGCCAGCAGTTTCACCGGGACAGGGACCACTGAAGCTTTCTTT. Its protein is CASSFTGTGTTEAFF.

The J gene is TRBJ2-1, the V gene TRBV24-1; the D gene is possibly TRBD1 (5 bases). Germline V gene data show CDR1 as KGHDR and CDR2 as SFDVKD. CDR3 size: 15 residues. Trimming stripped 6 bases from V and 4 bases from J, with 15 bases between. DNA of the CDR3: TGTGCCACCAGTCCTAGACAGACCCAATACAATGAGCAGTTCTTC. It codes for CATSPRQTQYNEQFF.

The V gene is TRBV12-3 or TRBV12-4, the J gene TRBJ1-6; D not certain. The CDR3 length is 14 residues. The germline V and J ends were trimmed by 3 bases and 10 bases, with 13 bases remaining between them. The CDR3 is CASSLTVPGSPLHF. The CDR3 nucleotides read TGTGCCAGCAGTTTGACGGTCCCGGGATCACCCCTCCACTTT.

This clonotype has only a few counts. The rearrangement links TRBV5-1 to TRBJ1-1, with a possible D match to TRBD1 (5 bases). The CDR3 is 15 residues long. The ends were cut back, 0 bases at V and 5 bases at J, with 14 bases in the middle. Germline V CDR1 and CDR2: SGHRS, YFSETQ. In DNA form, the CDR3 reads TGCGCCAGCAGCTTGGACTATGGGGGAGGGACTGAAGCTTTCTTT. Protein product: CASSLDYGGGTEAFF.

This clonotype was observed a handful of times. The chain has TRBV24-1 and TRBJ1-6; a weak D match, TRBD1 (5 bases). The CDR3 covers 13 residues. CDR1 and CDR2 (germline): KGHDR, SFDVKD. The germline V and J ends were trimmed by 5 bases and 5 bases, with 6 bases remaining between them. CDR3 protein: CATSARDNSPLHF. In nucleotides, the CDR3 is TGTGCCACCAGTGCCAGGGATAATTCACCCCTCCACTTT.

In DNA, the CDR3 is TGTGCCAGCTCCCAACCGGGACACGAAGGAAACACCATATATTTT. As protein: CASSQPGHEGNTIYF. The chain recombines TRBV18 with TRBJ1-3, with TRBD1 as a possible D gene (6 bases). Trimming removed 6 bases from V and 4 bases from J, with 16 bases in between. The CDR3 is 15 amino acids. CDR1 and CDR2 from the germline V gene are KGHSH and LQKENI.

CDR3 amino acids: CASSSPTSYEQYF. CDR3 sequence (DNA): TGTGCCAGTAGTTCGCCTACTTCCTACGAGCAGTACTTC. The chain uses TRBV19 and TRBJ2-7; D unclear. The CDR3 loop spans 13 amino acids. The V gene lost 5 bases and the J gene lost 1 base, with 9 bases spanning the gap. Germline-derived CDR1 and CDR2 are LNHDA and SQIVND (reference sequence).

CDR3 nucleotides: TGTGCCAGCAGGTCACAGGGTAATCAGCCCCAGCATTTT. As protein: CASRSQGNQPQHF. The genes are TRBV12-3 or TRBV12-4 and TRBJ1-5, with D possibly being TRBD1 (6 bases). V lost 6 bases, J lost 4 bases, and 10 bases lay in between. The CDR3 contains 13 residues.

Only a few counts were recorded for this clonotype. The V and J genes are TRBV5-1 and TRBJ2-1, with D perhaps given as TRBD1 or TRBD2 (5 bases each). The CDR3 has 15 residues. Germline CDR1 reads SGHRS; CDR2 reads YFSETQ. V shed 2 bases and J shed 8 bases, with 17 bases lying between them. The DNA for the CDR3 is TGCGCCAGCAGCTTACAGGTCTCTGGGGGAGATGAGCAGTTCTTC. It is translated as CASSLQVSGGDEQFF.

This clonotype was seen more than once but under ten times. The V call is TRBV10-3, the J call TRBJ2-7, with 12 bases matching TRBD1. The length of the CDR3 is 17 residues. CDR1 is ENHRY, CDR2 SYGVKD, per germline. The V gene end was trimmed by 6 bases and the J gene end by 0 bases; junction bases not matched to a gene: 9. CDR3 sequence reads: CAIRGTGGGISSYEQYF. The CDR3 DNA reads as TGTGCCATCAGGGGGACAGGGGGCGGCATCAGCTCCTACGAGCAGTACTTC.

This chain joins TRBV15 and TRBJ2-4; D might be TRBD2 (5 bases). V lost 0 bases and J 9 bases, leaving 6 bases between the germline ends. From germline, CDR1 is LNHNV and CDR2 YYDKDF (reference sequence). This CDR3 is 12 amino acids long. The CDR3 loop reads CATSRDEGIQYF. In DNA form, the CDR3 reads TGTGCCACCAGCAGAGATGAGGGCATTCAGTACTTC. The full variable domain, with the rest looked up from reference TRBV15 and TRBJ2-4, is DAMVIQNPRYQVTQFGKPVTLSCSQTLNHNVMYWYQQKSSQAPKLLFHYYDKDFNNEADTPDNFQSRRPNTSFCFLDIRSPGLGDTAMYLCATSRDEGIQYFGAGTRLSVL.